This TCR beta chain was observed in a study of T cells in Graves' hyperthyroidism and ophthalmopathy. Amplification yielded TCR beta CDR3 regions, with RNA transcripts as the source. Initially, a first-round RT-PCR of the TCR CDR3 employed the HTBI primer set. TCRdb reprocessed the multiplex PCR reads with MiXCR, giving one entry per CDR3 protein. Of approximately 490,000 distinct CDR3 sequences listed, approximately 22% are singletons. The J segment lost 7 bases and the V segment lost 7 bases, leaving 6 bases of the junction unmatched. The CDR3 is 13 amino acids. Germline V gene data show CDR1 as SEHNR and CDR2 as FQNEAQ (reference sequence). The diagnostic basis comprised clinical symptoms, serum thyroxine and TRAb, thyroid ultrasound and orbital computed tomography. This clonotype occurred many times. Its antigen is not known. Points from the study as a whole: The model forecast ophthalmopathy, anticipating it by a median approximately 6.2 months before onset.

The gene calls are TRBV7-9 and TRBJ2-2, with TRBD2 identical over 7 bases. This clonotype was obtained from a woman aged 70 to 79 with Graves' ophthalmopathy. Specimen: blood. CDR3 bases: TGTGCCAGCAACCGGGGGGTCGGCGGGGAGCTGTTTTTT. Its protein is CASNRGVGGELFF.